This T cell receptor (beta chain) was documented in a study of memory B cells and T cells in multiple sclerosis. The junction had 4 bases not matched to a gene; V was cut back by 7 bases and J by 7 bases. The CDR3 runs to 13 residues. Germline V gene sequence: CDR1 LNHDA, CDR2 SQIVND (reference sequence). Only in-frame clones appear in the TCRdb table, and some are missing; sequencing was by immunoSEQ multiplex PCR. Of over 35,000 clones in the sample, roughly 82% were seen once. CFSE-dim autoproliferating and CFSE-high non-proliferating T cells from unstimulated culture were sequenced separately. Replicate wells were pooled after more than six days of stimulus-free culture of 40 million to 65 million CFSE-labeled PBMCs. A remark on this clone: Its antigen is not known.

The receptor comes from a human donor with multiple sclerosis. The chain is built from TRBV19 and TRBJ1-2, with TRBD1 matching over 12 bases. The source material was PBMCs from blood kept in culture. CDR3 DNA sequence: TGTGCCAGTACCGGGACAGGGGGCCGTGGCTACACCTTC. It is translated as CASTGTGGRGYTF.